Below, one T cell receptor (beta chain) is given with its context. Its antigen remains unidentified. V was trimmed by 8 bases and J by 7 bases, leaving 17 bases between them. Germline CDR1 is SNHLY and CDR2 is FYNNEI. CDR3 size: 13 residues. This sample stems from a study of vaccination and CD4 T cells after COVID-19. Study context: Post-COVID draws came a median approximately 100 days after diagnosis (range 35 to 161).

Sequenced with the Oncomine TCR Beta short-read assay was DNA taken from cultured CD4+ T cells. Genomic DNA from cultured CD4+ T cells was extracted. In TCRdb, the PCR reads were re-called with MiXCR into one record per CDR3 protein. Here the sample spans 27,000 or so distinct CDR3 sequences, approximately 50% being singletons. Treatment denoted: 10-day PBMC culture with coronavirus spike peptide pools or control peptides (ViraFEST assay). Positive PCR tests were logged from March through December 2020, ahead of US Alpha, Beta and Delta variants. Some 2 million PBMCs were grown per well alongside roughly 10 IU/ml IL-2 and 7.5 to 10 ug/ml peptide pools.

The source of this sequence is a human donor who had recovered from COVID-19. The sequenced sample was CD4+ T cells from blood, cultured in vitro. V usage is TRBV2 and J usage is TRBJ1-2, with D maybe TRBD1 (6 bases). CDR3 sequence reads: CASGPGQRRGYTF. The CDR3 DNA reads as TGTGCCAGCGGCCCGGGACAACGGCGTGGCTACACCTTC.